These 21 T cell receptor beta chains were sequenced from one sample in a study of Siglec-9 on CD8 T cells in melanoma. Data came from immunoSEQ multiplex PCR; TCRdb stores just in-frame clones and leaves some out. This sample has 25,000 to 30,000 clones, with more than 80% found just once. Sequenced sample: Siglec-9- CD8+ T cells sorted from blood. Receptors were obtained from a human donor in good health.

J is TRBJ1-6 and V is TRBV28, with D tentatively TRBD1 (5 bases). Germline CDR1 is MDHEN and CDR2 is SYDVKM. Trimming took 8 bases from V and 4 from J, leaving 9 bases between them. CDR3 length equals 13 residues. This CDR3 is CASVEGYNSPLHF. CDR3 in DNA: TGTGCCAGCGTAGAGGGGTATAATTCACCCCTCCACTTT.

The chain combines TRBV27 with TRBJ1-5; D gene uncertain. From germline, CDR1 is MNHEY and CDR2 SMNVEV (reference sequence). CDR3 length equals 13 residues. Trimming took off 3 bases at V and 4 bases at J, with 7 bases between the two ends. CDR3 sequence: CASSFEWNQPQHF. The CDR3 coding sequence is TGTGCCAGCAGTTTTGAGTGGAATCAGCCCCAGCATTTT.

The V gene is TRBV12-1, the J gene TRBJ2-3; the DNA was not compared with TRBD2, the D call given in the table. TRBV12-1 represents a pseudogene. This CDR3 spans 16 amino acids. The DNA of the CDR3 is TGTGCCAGCAGCTTCCCCACTAGCGGAAGCACAGATACGCAGTATTTT. Amino acid sequence: CASSFPTSGSTDTQYF.

The chain's CDR3 is CASSVLQNTEAFF. The DNA of the CDR3 is TGTGCCAGCAGTGTATTACAGAACACTGAAGCTTTCTTT. This chain joins TRBV2 and TRBJ1-1; D is uncertain. CDR1 SNHLY and CDR2 FYNNEI come from the germline V gene. Trimming stripped 4 bases from V and 1 base from J, with 7 bases between. The CDR3 length is 13 residues.

The V gene is TRBV7-2, the J gene TRBJ1-5, with D maybe TRBD1 (5 bases). Germline CDR1 reads SGHTA; CDR2 reads FQGNSA. The CDR3 runs to 13 residues. V was trimmed by 7 bases and J by 2 bases, leaving 9 bases between them. In DNA, the CDR3 is TGTGCCAGCACCCTGGGGGGCAATCAGCCCCAGCATTTT. Residues: CASTLGGNQPQHF.

This clone was recorded a few times. The chain recombines TRBV6-6 with TRBJ2-1; no reliable D call. The CDR3 has 14 amino acids. The germline V gene has CDR1 MNHNY and CDR2 SVGAGI (reference sequence). Trimming shortened V by 5 bases and J by 12 bases, and 20 bases separated the two germline ends. DNA of the CDR3: TGTGCCAGCAGTGACACCGGCCGGATTGTTGGGCAGTTCTTC. Protein sequence: CASSDTGRIVGQFF.

The CDR3 reads CATSTTGATSPLHF. The CDR3, as DNA: TGTGCCACCAGCACCACAGGGGCGACTTCACCCCTCCACTTT. The V gene is TRBV15, the J gene TRBJ1-6; TRBD1 agrees at 7 bases. J gave up 9 bases and V 4 bases, and 6 bases lay outside the gene matches. The CDR3 runs to 14 residues. CDR1 LNHNV and CDR2 YYDKDF come from the germline V gene (reference sequence).

The genes are TRBV7-8 and TRBJ1-5; D gene unclear. V was pared by 1 base and J by 1 base, with 8 bases between. The length of the CDR3 is 15 residues. Germline V gene sequence: CDR1 SGHVS, CDR2 FQNEAQ. CDR3 amino acids: CASSLDVQSNQPQHF. CDR3 nucleotide sequence: TGTGCCAGCAGCTTAGACGTACAGAGCAATCAGCCCCAGCATTTT.

This chain links TRBV5-1 with TRBJ1-1; possible D gene TRBD1, 6 bases. The germline CDR1 and CDR2 sequences are SGHRS and YFSETQ. The germline V and J ends were trimmed by 0 bases and 0 bases, with 9 bases remaining between them. The CDR3 is 15 amino acids. This CDR3 is CASSLARGMNTEAFF. The CDR3 coding sequence is TGCGCCAGCAGCTTGGCCAGGGGAATGAACACTGAAGCTTTCTTT.

The rearrangement links TRBV11-1 to TRBJ2-7; D possibly corresponds to TRBD1 (6 bases). The germline V gene encodes CDR1 SGHAT and CDR2 FQDESV (reference sequence). Trimming shortened V by 5 bases and J by 0 bases, and 11 bases separated the two germline ends. The CDR3 has 14 amino acids. The CDR3 loop is CASSPRQVSYEQYF. The CDR3 DNA is TGTGCCAGCAGCCCTCGACAGGTCTCCTACGAGCAGTACTTC.

This clone was picked up one time. Other DNA sequences of this sample code for an identical CDR3. The CDR3 loop reads CASSLASDYEQYF. CDR3 sequence (DNA): TGCGCCAGCAGCTTGGCCAGCGACTACGAGCAGTACTTC. V and J are TRBV5-1 and TRBJ2-7; D remains unclear. The CDR3 sequence is 13 residues long. Germline V gives CDR1 SGHRS, CDR2 YFSETQ. V was cut by 0 bases and J by 3 bases, with 7 bases left in between.

This clone was counted a few times. The chain joins TRBV9 to TRBJ1-5; D gene unclear. The CDR3 is 15 amino acids. Germline CDR1 and CDR2: SGDLS and YYNGEE. V lost 2 bases and J 2 bases, leaving 11 bases between the germline ends. In DNA, the CDR3 is TGTGCCAGCAGCGTTTCAGGTATCGGCAATCAGCCCCAGCATTTT. Its protein product is CASSVSGIGNQPQHF. Looking up the rest from reference TRBV9 and TRBJ1-5 gives the full variable domain: DSGVTQTPKHLITATGQRVTLRCSPRSGDLSVYWYQQSLDQGLQFLIQYYNGEERAKGNILERFSAQQFPDLHSELNLSSLELGDSALYFCASSVSGIGNQPQHFGDGTRLSIL.

Notes on this clone: The same CDR3 is also encoded by other DNA sequences in this sample. V is TRBV2 and J is TRBJ1-6; 7 bases map to TRBD1. Germline trimming cut 6 bases from V and 5 bases from J; bases unmatched to any gene: 7. CDR1 is SNHLY and CDR2 is FYNNEI in the germline V gene. The CDR3 sequence is 15 residues long. The CDR3 protein is CASRAIGTDNSPLHF. The DNA for the CDR3 is TGTGCCAGCAGAGCAATAGGGACAGATAATTCACCCCTCCACTTT.

Notes on this clone: One end of the junction is discordant with germline, which a read error may explain. The rearrangement links TRBV7-7 to TRBJ2-6; tentative D call: TRBD1 (6 bases). Germline V gene lookup returns CDR1 SSHAT and CDR2 FNYEAQ (reference sequence). The CDR3 has 17 residues. CDR3 region: CASSWTDSHSGANVLTF. The CDR3 DNA reads as TGTGCTAGCAGCTGGACAGATAGCCACTCTGGGGCCAACGTCCTGACTTTC.

This clone was seen more than once but under ten times. The chain employs TRBV11-1 and TRBJ2-2; TRBD2 matches 11 bases. The CDR3 covers 17 residues. V shed 0 bases and J 6 bases; nucleotides not matched to a gene: 6. Germline V CDR1 and CDR2: SGHAT, FQDESV (reference sequence). The DNA of the CDR3 is TGTGCCAGCAGCTTAGCTTTAGCGGGAGGGCCCCCCGGGGAGCTGTTTTTT. Translating it yields CASSLALAGGPPGELFF.

This sequence joins TRBV11-2 and TRBJ1-1; D gene ambiguous. Per germline, CDR1 SGHAT and CDR2 FQNNGV. Trimming pared 2 bases from V and 1 base from J, leaving 5 bases between. The CDR3 extends over 13 amino acids. The chain's CDR3 is CASSLNKNTEAFF. CDR3 nucleotide sequence: TGTGCCAGCAGCTTAAACAAGAACACTGAAGCTTTCTTT.

The V and J genes are TRBV5-6 and TRBJ2-3; no reliable D call. CDR1 is SGHDT and CDR2 is YYEEEE in the germline V gene. This CDR3 is 15 amino acids long. V was cut by 0 bases and J by 0 bases, with 8 bases left in between. In nucleotides, the CDR3 is TGTGCCAGCAGCTTGGAGTTGAGTAGCACAGATACGCAGTATTTT. As protein: CASSLELSSTDTQYF.

The rearrangement uses TRBV4-1 and TRBJ2-2, with 9 nucleotides matching TRBD2. Germline V gene lookup returns CDR1 MGHRA and CDR2 YSYEKL. The CDR3 is 18 amino acids. After removal of 4 bases from V and 3 bases from J, the junction contained 12 bases not matched to a gene. CDR3 residues: CASSPAGGPGSYTGELFF. The CDR3 bases are TGCGCCAGCAGCCCGGCGGGAGGGCCCGGATCTTACACCGGGGAGCTGTTTTTT.

The count of this clone is one. This chain joins TRBV11-2 and TRBJ2-7; D might be TRBD2 (6 bases). The CDR3 length is 13 residues. V gave up 1 base and J gave up 5 bases, with 9 bases separating them. The V gene's germline CDR1 is SGHAT and CDR2 FQNNGV. CDR3 amino acids: CASSLVRGNEQYV. CDR3 coding DNA: TGTGCCAGCAGCTTAGTCCGCGGGAACGAGCAGTACGTC.

This chain uses TRBV5-6 with TRBJ2-1; 10 bases match TRBD1. Germline assignment: CDR1 SGHDT and CDR2 YYEEEE. The junction had 9 bases not matched to a gene; V was cut back by 0 bases and J by 9 bases. The CDR3 has 16 amino acids. The CDR3: CASSLGDRGRWGEQFF. The CDR3 DNA is TGTGCCAGCAGCTTGGGTGACAGGGGGCGGTGGGGTGAGCAGTTCTTC.

The chain's CDR3 is CASRGGTDREAFF. For the CDR3, the DNA is TGTGCCAGCAGGGGAGGGACGGATCGTGAAGCTTTCTTT. This rearrangement joins TRBV27 to TRBJ1-1; a possible D gene is TRBD1 (5 bases). CDR3 length: 13 amino acids. Looked up from germline, CDR1 is MNHEY and CDR2 is SMNVEV (reference sequence). The V and J ends lost 6 bases and 7 bases respectively, with 15 bases between them.